These T cell receptor beta chains were read from a single sample in a study of blood T cell repertoires in COVID-19. Some clones are missing from TCRdb's copy, which holds only in-frame ones; the method was immunoSEQ multiplex PCR. The sample records about 88,000 clones, over 90% being singletons. The sample comprised peripheral blood. These receptor sequences come from a man between 60 and 75 years old with acute or convalescent COVID-19. CDR3s include the opening cysteine and the closing phenylalanine or tryptophan. A D gene is named only where the DNA matches it firmly. Size is stated for part of the rows, as once, few or many counts, or as a class when the clone is expanded.

clone size | J gene | V gene | D gene | CDR3 protein | CDR3 DNA
- | TRBJ2-1 | TRBV30 | - | CAWSDTYNEQFF | TGTGCCTGGAGTGACACATACAATGAGCAGTTCTTC
- | TRBJ1-5 | TRBV4-1 | TRBD1 | CASSQEDRVNQPQHF | TGCGCCAGCAGCCAAGAGGACAGGGTCAATCAGCCCCAGCATTTT
- | TRBJ2-1 | TRBV6-5 | - | CASSLGSWYNEQFF | TGTGCCAGCAGCCTGGGCTCGTGGTACAATGAGCAGTTCTTC
- | TRBJ1-2 | TRBV18 | - | CASSPDSGSYGYTF | TGTGCCAGCTCACCAGATTCCGGGAGCTATGGCTACACCTTC
- | TRBJ2-1 | TRBV4-1 | - | CASSQVVQAYNEQFF | TGCGCCAGCAGCCAAGTTGTGCAGGCGTACAATGAGCAGTTCTTC
- | TRBJ1-5 | TRBV28 | - | CASSQRSYRVPHQPQHF | TGTGCCAGCAGTCAGCGGTCGTACAGGGTCCCCCATCAGCCCCAGCATTTT
- | TRBJ2-3 | TRBV30 | TRBD2 | CALGLAGAGTDTQYF | TGTGCCCTGGGACTAGCGGGAGCCGGCACAGATACGCAGTATTTT
- | TRBJ2-7 | TRBV19 | TRBD1 | CASSGTGQPYEQYF | TGTGCCAGTAGTGGAACGGGACAGCCTTACGAGCAGTACTTC
- | TRBJ2-6 | TRBV4-2 | - | CASSRVDRSSGANVLTF | TGTGCCAGCAGCCGAGTCGACAGATCTTCTGGGGCCAACGTCCTGACTTTC
- | TRBJ1-1 | TRBV5-1 | - | CASSLEQGLGTEAFF | TGCGCCAGCAGCTTGGAGCAGGGCTTGGGCACTGAAGCTTTCTTT
- | TRBJ2-1 | TRBV6-6 | TRBD2 | CASSWPTSGSGNEQFF | TGTGCCAGCAGTTGGCCGACTAGCGGGAGTGGGAATGAGCAGTTCTTC
- | TRBJ1-2 | TRBV6-2/TRBV6-3 | TRBD1 | CASSYAGGEGYGYTF | TGTGCCAGCAGTTACGCAGGGGGAGAAGGATATGGCTACACCTTC
- | TRBJ1-2 | TRBV6-5 | - | CASRTGTPPNYGYTF | TGTGCCAGCAGGACCGGGACACCTCCTAACTATGGCTACACCTTC
- | TRBJ2-5 | TRBV5-6 | TRBD2 | CASSSTSGTSVQETQYF | TGTGCCAGCAGCTCTACTTCCGGGACTAGCGTTCAAGAGACCCAGTACTTC
- | TRBJ1-2 | TRBV30 | - | CAWNSRGFDGYTF | TGTGCCTGGAATTCTCGGGGATTCGATGGCTACACCTTC
- | TRBJ2-3 | TRBV24-1 | - | CATSDRPSGTQYF | TGTGCCACCAGTGATAGGCCTAGTGGTACGCAGTATTTT
- | TRBJ1-1 | TRBV2 | - | CASKGLEAFF | TGTGCCAGCAAGGGGTTAGAAGCTTTCTTT
- | TRBJ1-3 | TRBV9 | - | CASSVEQASSGNTIYF | TGTGCCAGCAGCGTAGAACAGGCGAGCTCTGGAAACACCATATATTTT
- | TRBJ2-5 | TRBV18 | - | CASSPLPGTVETQYF | TGTGCCAGCTCACCACTCCCGGGGACTGTGGAGACCCAGTACTTC
- | TRBJ2-1 | TRBV7-9 | - | CASQRGRSSYNEQFF | TGTGCCAGCCAGAGAGGGAGGAGCTCCTACAATGAGCAGTTCTTC
once | TRBJ1-1 | TRBV6-5 | - | CASTRGGAMNTEAFF | TGTGCCAGCACCCGCGGGGGGGCAATGAACACTGAAGCTTTCTTT
- | TRBJ2-7 | TRBV3-1/TRBV3-2 | TRBD1 | CASSQLRGIYEQYF | TGTGCCAGCAGCCAACTCAGGGGGATCTACGAGCAGTACTTC
- | TRBJ1-4 | TRBV19 | TRBD1 | CASSQQGVHEKLFF | TGTGCCAGTAGTCAACAGGGGGTTCATGAAAAACTGTTTTTT
- | TRBJ1-1 | TRBV12-5 | - | CASGPGQSDVIF | TGTGCTAGTGGTCCAGGACAAAGCGACGTGATCTTT
- | TRBJ2-7 | TRBV28 | - | CASSRGRGTYEQYF | TGTGCCAGCAGTCGTGGACGGGGGACCTACGAGCAGTACTTC
- | TRBJ2-7 | TRBV5-4 | TRBD2 | CASSSWTSGSEQYF | TGTGCCAGCAGCTCCTGGACTAGCGGGAGCGAGCAGTACTTC
- | TRBJ2-7 | TRBV2 | TRBD2 | CASSRVAGSYEQYF | TGTGCCAGCAGTCGGGTAGCGGGGTCCTACGAGCAGTACTTC
- | TRBJ1-3 | TRBV18 | - | CASSPSTGSGNTIYF | TGTGCCAGCTCTCCATCGACGGGCTCTGGAAACACCATATATTTT
- | TRBJ1-2 | TRBV28 | - | CASSLWDTANYGYTF | TGTGCCAGCAGTTTATGGGACACTGCTAACTATGGCTACACCTTC
- | TRBJ2-1 | TRBV28 | - | CASSLNGIRPEIF | TGTGCCAGCAGTTTAAACGGGATTCGTCCCGAAATCTTC
- | TRBJ1-6 | TRBV3-1/TRBV3-2 | - | CASSLSDIGTNPPLHF | TGTGCCAGCAGCCTAAGCGATATCGGGACAAACCCACCCCTCCACTTT
- | TRBJ1-4 | TRBV20-1 | - | CSASEGGRDEKLFF | TGCAGTGCTAGTGAGGGGGGGCGAGATGAAAAACTGTTTTTT
- | TRBJ2-5 | TRBV7-2 | TRBD1 | CASSPGTGQQETQYF | TGTGCCAGCAGCCCTGGGACAGGGCAGCAAGAGACCCAGTACTTC
- | TRBJ2-7 | TRBV5-8 | TRBD2 | CASSLKTGGVF | TGTGCCAGCAGCTTGAAGACTGGGGGGGTCTTC
once | TRBJ2-7 | TRBV9 | TRBD1 | CASSVTTGETSEQYF | TGTGCCAGCAGCGTAACAACAGGGGAAACATCCGAGCAGTACTTC
- | TRBJ2-7 | TRBV4-3 | TRBD2 | CASSLGASGNSEQYF | TGCGCCAGCAGCCTGGGCGCTAGCGGGAATAGCGAGCAGTACTTC
- | TRBJ2-1 | TRBV10-3 | TRBD2 | CAINSGDYNEQFF | TGTGCCATCAATAGCGGGGATTACAATGAGCAGTTCTTC
- | TRBJ2-1 | TRBV2 | TRBD2 | CASSESSGETYNEQFF | TGTGCCAGCAGTGAGTCTAGCGGGGAAACCTACAATGAGCAGTTCTTC
few | TRBJ1-5 | TRBV2 | - | CASTTAYSNQPQHF | TGTGCCAGCACGACAGCCTATAGCAATCAGCCCCAGCATTTT
- | TRBJ2-7 | TRBV4-3 | TRBD1 | CASSQEIRDRGQREQYF | TGCGCCAGCAGCCAAGAGATAAGGGACAGGGGGCAAAGGGAGCAGTACTTC
- | TRBJ2-2 | TRBV4-1 | TRBD2 | CASSRGLAENTGELFF | TGCGCCAGCAGCCGTGGACTAGCGGAGAACACCGGGGAGCTGTTTTTT
- | TRBJ1-2 | TRBV28 | TRBD1 | CASRRSTGGFDYGYTF | TGTGCCAGCAGGCGATCAACAGGGGGTTTCGACTATGGCTACACCTTC
- | TRBJ2-2 | TRBV28 | - | CASSFAFPEHANTGELFF | TGTGCCAGCAGTTTTGCTTTCCCAGAACACGCCAACACCGGGGAGCTGTTTTTT
- | TRBJ2-1 | TRBV5-5 | TRBD1 | CASSLRDPTGSYNEQFF | TGTGCCAGCAGCTTGAGAGATCCGACAGGGAGCTACAATGAGCAGTTCTTC
- | TRBJ2-2 | TRBV9 | TRBD2 | CASSQGTSGELFF | TGTGCCAGCAGCCAGGGGACTAGTGGGGAGCTGTTTTTT
once | TRBJ1-4 | TRBV28 | TRBD1 | CASSPRQGMYEKLFF | TGTGCCAGCAGTCCGAGACAGGGAATGTATGAAAAACTGTTTTTT
- | TRBJ2-7 | TRBV30 | TRBD2 | CAWSSGRNSYEQYF | TGTGCCTGGAGTAGCGGGAGAAACTCCTACGAGCAGTACTTC
- | TRBJ1-1 | TRBV6-5 | - | CASSYSRGNTEAFF | TGTGCCAGCAGTTACTCGCGGGGGAACACTGAAGCTTTCTTT
- | TRBJ1-1 | TRBV6-2/TRBV6-3 | - | CASSYPQGESTEAFF | TGTGCCAGCAGTTACCCTCAGGGTGAGAGCACTGAAGCTTTCTTT
- | TRBJ1-3 | TRBV11-2 | - | CASSHGHGNTIYF | TGTGCCAGCAGCCACGGACATGGAAACACCATATATTTT
- | TRBJ2-2 | TRBV27 | TRBD1 | CASSRTGGGTGELFF | TGTGCCAGCAGTCGGACAGGGGGGGGGACCGGGGAGCTGTTTTTT
- | TRBJ1-5 | TRBV19 | TRBD1 | CASSIGQGGQPQHF | TGTGCCAGTAGTATAGGACAGGGGGGTCAGCCCCAGCATTTT
once | TRBJ2-7 | TRBV11-2 | - | CASSSVGQFYEQYF | TGTGCCAGCAGCTCAGTAGGACAGTTCTACGAGCAGTACTTC
- | TRBJ2-7 | TRBV6-6 | - | CASRTHPNTYEQYF | TGTGCCAGCAGAACCCATCCGAACACCTACGAGCAGTACTTC